The rows below give T cell receptor beta chains drawn from one sample of a study of spatial heterogeneity in lung cancer. TCRdb re-called the 5' RACE reads with MiXCR, one entry per CDR3 protein. Of 35,000 to 55,000 distinct CDR3 sequences listed, roughly an eighth are singletons. The sequences come from PBMCs, collected at surgery. The receptors were sampled from a male donor with early-stage non-small cell lung cancer. Each CDR3 is given with its conserved first and last residue. The order of the fields is clone size, V gene, J gene, D gene, CDR3 protein, CDR3 DNA. D genes are given only for firm matches. Not every row has a clone size; where given, it reads once, few, many or a size class.

.	TRBV12-3/TRBV12-4	TRBJ1-1	TRBD1	CASVAGGEAFF	TGTGCCAGCGTGGCAGGGGGTGAAGCTTTCTTT
few	TRBV18	TRBJ2-1	.	CASSVQKGDNEQFF	TGTGCCAGCTCAGTCCAGAAGGGCGACAATGAGCAGTTCTTC
.	TRBV20-1	TRBJ2-7	TRBD2	CSASALAGLGEQYF	TGCAGTGCTAGTGCGCTAGCGGGATTAGGCGAGCAGTACTTC
.	TRBV5-6	TRBJ1-5	.	CASSLATGNQPQHF	TGTGCCAGCAGCTTGGCGACAGGCAATCAGCCCCAGCATTTT
many	TRBV28	TRBJ2-5	TRBD1	CASSLSTGGLQETQYF	TGTGCCAGCAGTTTGTCTACAGGGGGCTTACAAGAGACCCAGTACTTC
.	TRBV29-1	TRBJ2-1	.	CSLVRVGNEQFF	TGCAGCCTGGTGCGGGTGGGCAATGAGCAGTTCTTC
few	TRBV9	TRBJ2-3	.	CASSVDGSPSTDTQYF	TGTGCCAGCAGCGTAGACGGGTCTCCTAGCACAGATACGCAGTATTTT
.	TRBV5-1	TRBJ1-5	.	CASSLSAGFNQPQHF	TGCGCCAGCAGCTTGTCGGCAGGGTTCAATCAGCCCCAGCATTTT
.	TRBV12-3/TRBV12-4	TRBJ2-2	TRBD2	CASSPSGGTGELFF	TGTGCCAGCAGTCCTAGCGGGGGGACCGGGGAGCTGTTTTTT
.	TRBV11-2	TRBJ2-3	TRBD2	CASSLDVAGGRWDSTDTQYF	TGTGCCAGCAGCTTAGACGTAGCGGGGGGGCGTTGGGATAGCACAGATACGCAGTATTTT
few	TRBV29-1	TRBJ1-1	TRBD1	CSVFSDRGKTEAFF	TGCAGCGTATTTTCCGACAGGGGGAAAACTGAAGCTTTCTTT
.	TRBV10-3	TRBJ2-3	.	CAISGARANTDTQYF	TGTGCCATCAGTGGGGCCCGGGCCAACACAGATACGCAGTATTTT
.	TRBV12-3/TRBV12-4	TRBJ2-1	.	CASRPPGPPRQFF	TGTGCCAGCAGGCCCCCGGGACCGCCACGGCAGTTCTTC
.	TRBV10-3	TRBJ2-3	TRBD2	CAIASDSSGGADTQYF	TGTGCCATCGCATCAGACTCTAGCGGGGGTGCAGATACGCAGTATTTT
many	TRBV7-8	TRBJ1-2	.	CASTLARTSRYGYTF	TGTGCCAGCACCTTGGCGCGGACGAGCAGATATGGCTACACCTTC
few	TRBV5-4	TRBJ2-1	.	CASSGGLVNEQFF	TGTGCCAGCAGCGGAGGACTTGTCAATGAGCAGTTCTTC
few	TRBV19	TRBJ1-2	TRBD1	CASSNQGDVNYGYTF	TGTGCCAGTTCAAACCAGGGGGACGTTAACTATGGCTACACCTTC
many	TRBV11-1	TRBJ1-2	.	CASSLVVDYGYTF	TGTGCCAGCAGCTTAGTCGTGGACTATGGCTACACCTTC
.	TRBV7-3	TRBJ2-5	.	CASSSTLQETQYF	TGTGCCAGCAGCTCAACACTACAAGAGACCCAGTACTTC
.	TRBV20-1	TRBJ1-3	.	CSASGSGNTIYF	TGCAGTGCTAGTGGCTCTGGAAACACCATATATTTT
many	TRBV28	TRBJ2-7	TRBD2	CASSAYGLRLAGNEQYF	TGTGCCAGCAGTGCCTACGGTCTGCGACTAGCGGGGAACGAGCAGTACTTC
.	TRBV2	TRBJ1-6	TRBD1	CASRARTGGDSPLHF	TGTGCCAGCAGAGCAAGGACAGGTGGGGATTCACCCCTCCACTTT
many	TRBV7-3	TRBJ1-6	.	CASSLLAGTNSPLHF	TGTGCCAGCAGCTTATTGGCAGGGACAAATTCACCCCTCCACTTT
few	TRBV12-3/TRBV12-4	TRBJ1-5	TRBD1	CASRRTGESNQPQHF	TGTGCCAGCAGGCGGACAGGGGAAAGCAATCAGCCCCAGCATTTT
many	TRBV21-1	TRBJ2-3	.	CASSPQGRPFGTDTQYF	TGTGCCAGCAGCCCTCAGGGGAGGCCTTTCGGCACAGATACGCAGTATTTT
many	TRBV20-1	TRBJ2-3	TRBD2	CSALAWGSGDVNTQYF	TGCAGTGCCTTGGCTTGGGGCAGCGGGGATGTTAATACGCAGTATTTT
many	TRBV6-6	TRBJ1-1	.	CATLGNRDTEAFF	TGTGCCACCCTGGGCAACAGGGACACTGAAGCTTTCTTT
many	TRBV12-3/TRBV12-4	TRBJ1-5	TRBD1	CASTKTGGSGNQPQHF	TGTGCCAGCACTAAGACAGGGGGGTCGGGCAATCAGCCCCAGCATTTT
.	TRBV4-1	TRBJ2-5	.	CASSQEERLPQETQYF	TGCGCCAGCAGCCAAGAAGAGAGGCTACCCCAAGAGACCCAGTACTTC
.	TRBV5-1	TRBJ1-6	.	CASSPGGSYNSPLHF	TGCGCCAGCAGCCCCGGAGGCTCCTATAATTCACCCCTCCACTTT
many	TRBV28	TRBJ1-4	TRBD1	CASSPGTVSWYEKLFF	TGTGCCAGCAGTCCAGGGACAGTTTCTTGGTACGAAAAACTGTTTTTT
few	TRBV5-1	TRBJ2-2	.	CASSYDGANTGELFF	TGCGCCAGCAGCTACGACGGGGCGAACACCGGGGAGCTGTTTTTT
few	TRBV5-1	TRBJ2-5	.	CASSLVQGAETQYF	TGCGCCAGCAGCTTGGTTCAGGGCGCAGAGACCCAGTACTTC
few	TRBV11-3	TRBJ2-2	TRBD1	CASSFTGQGGGELFF	TGTGCCAGCAGCTTTACGGGACAGGGTGGCGGGGAGCTGTTTTTT
many	TRBV29-1	TRBJ2-2	.	CSVRADSNTGELFF	TGCAGCGTTCGGGCAGACTCGAACACCGGGGAGCTGTTTTTT
few	TRBV6-4	TRBJ2-7	.	CASSDVGWGYEQYF	TGTGCCAGCAGTGACGTGGGATGGGGCTACGAGCAGTACTTC
few	TRBV5-6	TRBJ2-5	.	CASSPAMARGETQYF	TGTGCCAGCAGCCCCGCAATGGCGAGGGGGGAGACCCAGTACTTC
.	TRBV15	TRBJ1-2	.	CATSRGSVDYGYTF	TGTGCCACCAGCAGAGGATCGGTCGACTATGGCTACACCTTC
many	TRBV29-1	TRBJ2-3	TRBD2	CSVATSGRDDTQYF	TGCAGCGTTGCGACTAGCGGGAGAGATGATACGCAGTATTTT
.	TRBV7-9	TRBJ2-7	.	CASSSFREQYF	TGTGCCAGCAGCTCCTTTAGGGAGCAGTACTTC
.	TRBV29-1	TRBJ1-2	.	CSVEGTETNYGYTF	TGCAGCGTTGAAGGGACAGAGACTAACTATGGCTACACCTTC
hyperexpanded	TRBV12-3/TRBV12-4	TRBJ1-2	.	CASSPLVDPLYGYTF	TGTGCCAGCAGCCCCTTGGTTGACCCACTCTATGGCTACACCTTC
.	TRBV20-1	TRBJ2-7	TRBD1	CSVLGQGRYEQYF	TGCAGTGTCTTAGGACAGGGGAGGTACGAGCAGTACTTC
few	TRBV7-9	TRBJ1-4	.	CASSVQGWGDEKLFF	TGTGCCAGCAGCGTACAGGGATGGGGTGATGAAAAACTGTTTTTT
.	TRBV5-4	TRBJ2-7	.	CASSGELSGYEQYF	TGTGCCAGCAGCGGCGAACTCTCGGGCTACGAGCAGTACTTC
.	TRBV7-9	TRBJ2-1	TRBD2	CASPRGSYNEQFF	TGTGCCAGCCCGCGGGGGTCCTACAATGAGCAGTTCTTC
many	TRBV27	TRBJ1-5	.	CASSLGRNQPQHF	TGTGCCAGCAGTTTGGGCAGGAATCAGCCCCAGCATTTT
.	TRBV6-6	TRBJ1-2	.	CASSPGRQVNYGYTF	TGTGCCAGCAGCCCCGGGCGACAGGTTAACTATGGCTACACCTTC
many	TRBV20-1	TRBJ2-1	.	CSTRLRLENEQFF	TGCAGTACCAGACTACGGTTAGAGAATGAGCAGTTCTTC
few	TRBV20-1	TRBJ2-1	.	CSAAFLLSPLRNEQFF	TGCAGTGCTGCCTTTTTACTGAGCCCTCTGAGGAATGAGCAGTTCTTC
few	TRBV2	TRBJ1-6	TRBD1	CASSGGTGIPGGYNSPLHF	TGTGCCAGCAGCGGGGGGACAGGGATACCGGGCGGTTATAATTCACCCCTCCACTTT
.	TRBV7-9	TRBJ2-1	.	CASSPPSHRSHEQFF	TGTGCCAGCAGCCCCCCGTCCCACAGGAGCCATGAGCAGTTCTTC
many	TRBV20-1	TRBJ2-3	TRBD2	CSARTSGADTDTQYF	TGCAGTGCTAGAACTAGCGGGGCCGACACAGATACGCAGTATTTT
few	TRBV29-1	TRBJ1-1	TRBD1	CSVGDRANTEAFF	TGCAGCGTCGGAGACAGGGCGAACACTGAAGCTTTCTTT
.	TRBV7-9	TRBJ1-5	.	CASSLGDSRNQPQHF	TGTGCCAGCAGCTTAGGCGACAGCCGAAATCAGCCCCAGCATTTT
many	TRBV6-5	TRBJ2-3	.	CASSYVRANTDTQYF	TGTGCCAGCAGTTACGTCCGGGCGAACACAGATACGCAGTATTTT
few	TRBV6-5	TRBJ2-7	TRBD1	CASSYRGRGLSDEQYF	TGTGCCAGCAGTTACCGCGGCAGGGGGCTGAGCGACGAGCAGTACTTC